A selection of T cell receptor beta chains follows, all from one sample in a study of blood T cells in healthy people across ages. One entry per CDR3 protein results from TCRdb running MiXCR on the 5' RACE reads. The data contain around 1,000,000 distinct CDR3 sequences, less than 25% of them singletons. These data are also associated with another study on T cells of mothers and their children.

Sequencing input: blood. These TCRs come from a girl aged 2 to 9 in good health. The CDR3 runs from the conserved cysteine through the conserved F or W. The D gene is left open where the match is weak. Rows give clone size only sometimes, using once, few, many, or a class for an expanded clone.

d_call j_call clone_size v_call cdr3_nt cdr3_aa
TRBD2 TRBJ2-5 NA TRBV20-1 TGCAGTGCAGACGGGAGGGACCAAGAGACCCAGTACTTC CSADGRDQETQYF
NA TRBJ2-1 few TRBV4-3 TGCGCCAGCAGCCAAGATCGAACTCGCCATGAGCAGTTCTTC CASSQDRTRHEQFF
NA TRBJ2-3 few TRBV7-3 TGTGCCAGCAGCCCTAACTCAGATACGCAGTATTTT CASSPNSDTQYF
NA TRBJ2-1 NA TRBV27 TGTGCCAGCAGTTTCCGGTTAGACCCGAGCGGTATACAGTTCTTC CASSFRLDPSGIQFF
NA TRBJ1-1 NA TRBV12-3/TRBV12-4 TGTGCCAGCAGACAGACACGGATGAACACTGAAGCTTTCTTT CASRQTRMNTEAFF
NA TRBJ2-3 NA TRBV5-6 TGTGCCAGCAGCCCTGAGATAGGGGCGGGCTTGCAGTATTTT CASSPEIGAGLQYF
TRBD2 TRBJ2-7 NA TRBV20-1 TGCAGTGCCGTTACACTGAAGACTAGCGGGACCCTTTTAGAGCAGTACTTC CSAVTLKTSGTLLEQYF
NA TRBJ2-6 NA TRBV11-2 TGTGCCAGCAGCTTACAGGGACATCTTGTAACTTTCTCTGGGGCCAACGTCCTGACTTTC CASSLQGHLVTFSGANVLTF
TRBD1 TRBJ1-2 few TRBV4-1 TGCGCCAGCAGCCAACCCTTGGGACAGCCTTATGGCTACACCTTC CASSQPLGQPYGYTF
TRBD1 TRBJ2-3 NA TRBV4-2 TGTGCCAGCAGCCTTGGGGGACAGACAGGGGGCACAGATACGCAGTATTTT CASSLGGQTGGTDTQYF
NA TRBJ1-2 NA TRBV2 TGTGCCAGCAGTGTTGATACAGGCTACACCTTC CASSVDTGYTF
NA TRBJ2-5 NA TRBV7-2 TGTGCCAGCAGCCCGAGCAGGGAGGCAGAGACCCAGTACTTC CASSPSREAETQYF
NA TRBJ1-2 NA TRBV20-1 TGCAGTGCTAGAATCTGGGGAGTATATGGCTACACCTTC CSARIWGVYGYTF
NA TRBJ1-1 few TRBV12-3/TRBV12-4 TGTGCCAGCAGTTTCCCAGGGCCGAACACTGAAGCTTTCTTT CASSFPGPNTEAFF
TRBD2 TRBJ2-2 NA TRBV4-2 TGTGCCAGCAGCCAACTGACTAGCGGGAGTTTATCCGGGGAGCTGTTTTTT CASSQLTSGSLSGELFF
TRBD2 TRBJ2-1 NA TRBV20-1 TGCAGTGCCATTATAGCGGGGGAGCAGTTCTTC CSAIIAGEQFF
TRBD1 TRBJ2-7 NA TRBV7-2 TGTGCCAGCAGCTTAAGGGGGCCATCTTCGGGCGAGCAGTACTTC CASSLRGPSSGEQYF
TRBD1 TRBJ2-7 NA TRBV14 TGTGCCAGCAGCCAAGAATCCGCGGCCCGGGGACAGGGTCCCTGGGAGCAGTACTTC CASSQESAARGQGPWEQYF
NA TRBJ2-5 NA TRBV28 TGTGCCAGCAGGGATCTAACGGAGACCCAGTACTTC CASRDLTETQYF
NA TRBJ1-5 few TRBV4-3 TGCGCCAGCAGCCAAGTGTTAGGTCAGCCCCAGCATTTT CASSQVLGQPQHF
TRBD2 TRBJ2-1 NA TRBV5-4 TGTGCCAGCAGCTTGGAACTTGGGGGGGACAATGAGCAGTTCTTC CASSLELGGDNEQFF
NA TRBJ2-7 NA TRBV5-6 TGTGCCAGCAGCTTGATGGTGGTGGTAGAAGAGGGCGAGCGGTACTTC CASSLMVVVEEGERYF
NA TRBJ2-2 NA TRBV3-1 TGTGCCAGCAGCCAAGGACTTTACACCGGGGAGCTGTTTTTT CASSQGLYTGELFF
NA TRBJ1-5 NA TRBV28 TGTGCCAGCAGTTTACAGGGATCTCCCCAGCCCCAGCATTTT CASSLQGSPQPQHF
TRBD2 TRBJ2-1 NA TRBV24-1 TGTGCCACCAGTGATACGGTTCCGGGACTAGCACATAATGAGCAGTTCTTC CATSDTVPGLAHNEQFF
NA TRBJ2-7 NA TRBV12-3/TRBV12-4 TGTGCCAGCAGTTTATTGGGTTGGGGCTACGAGCAGTACTTC CASSLLGWGYEQYF
NA TRBJ2-7 NA TRBV7-8 TGTGCCAGCAGTCCTTGGGTCGATCAAGCCTACGAGCAGTACTTC CASSPWVDQAYEQYF
NA TRBJ2-1 NA TRBV7-9 TGTGCCAGCAGCCCCCCCGGCCTCAATGAGCAGTTCTTC CASSPPGLNEQFF
NA TRBJ2-3 few TRBV5-1 TGCGCCAGCAGCTTGGCCCAGTCAGGGGATGCAGATACGCAGTATTTT CASSLAQSGDADTQYF
NA TRBJ1-3 NA TRBV2 TGTGCCAGCAGGGCAACAGGAAACACCATATATTTT CASRATGNTIYF
NA TRBJ2-5 few TRBV7-3 TGTGCCAGCAGCCAAATTGTAGAAGAGACCCAGTACTTC CASSQIVEETQYF
NA TRBJ2-6 NA TRBV20-1 TGCAGTGCCCTCACAAGACTTCCAGAAGCTGGGGCCAACGTCCTGACTTTC CSALTRLPEAGANVLTF
NA TRBJ2-5 few TRBV7-6 TGTGCCAGCAGCTTAACTCCCCGGGAGACCCAGTACTTC CASSLTPRETQYF
NA TRBJ1-3 few TRBV20-1 TGCGGTGCCGGATTCCCCGGGGAACCTGGAAACACCATATATTTT CGAGFPGEPGNTIYF
TRBD1 TRBJ2-5 few TRBV12-3/TRBV12-4 TGTGCCAGCAGACAAACAGGGGGTGTAGAGACCCAGTACTTC CASRQTGGVETQYF
TRBD2 TRBJ2-1 NA TRBV24-1 TGTGCCACCAGTCTTACGGGACTACCCAATGAGCAGTTCTTC CATSLTGLPNEQFF
NA TRBJ1-4 NA TRBV3-1 TGTGCCAGCAGCCAAGATGGATGGGAAAAACTGTTTTTT CASSQDGWEKLFF
NA TRBJ1-1 few TRBV11-2 TGTGCCAGCAGCTTAAATCCGGATCTCAACACTGAAGCTTTCTTT CASSLNPDLNTEAFF
NA TRBJ2-5 NA TRBV2 TGTGCCAGCAGTGATAATTGGGGGAAAGAGACCCAGTACTTC CASSDNWGKETQYF
NA TRBJ2-5 NA TRBV7-8 TGTGCCAGCAGCTTATGGGGGGGGCGGGGCAGCCAAGAGACCCAGTACTTC CASSLWGGRGSQETQYF
NA TRBJ2-7 NA TRBV6-6 TGTGCCAGCAGCAGCGTGGAGCATCCTGGAGCCTACGAGCAGTACTTC CASSSVEHPGAYEQYF
NA TRBJ2-3 NA TRBV4-1 TGCGCCAGCAGCCAAGACAGGGCATCGCAGTATTTT CASSQDRASQYF
NA TRBJ2-1 few TRBV19 TGTGCCAGTAGCATCCCCATGAGGGAAAGCCCCTACAATGAGCAGTTCTTC CASSIPMRESPYNEQFF
NA TRBJ2-1 few TRBV29-1 TGCAGCGTTGCACCAGGGGTTGTGGGTGAGCAGTTCTTC CSVAPGVVGEQFF
NA TRBJ2-7 NA TRBV4-3 TGCGCCAGCAGCCAGGATGTGGCAGGGACCTACGAGCAGTACTTC CASSQDVAGTYEQYF
TRBD1 TRBJ1-1 NA TRBV10-2 TGCGCCAGCATTCGGGACAGGGGTTTCACTGAAGCTTTCTTT CASIRDRGFTEAFF
NA TRBJ2-1 few TRBV11-1 TGTGCCAGCAGCTTAGATGAGGGCGAGCAGTTCTTC CASSLDEGEQFF
NA TRBJ2-7 NA TRBV7-7 TGTGCTAGCAGCTTAGCGTTTCCTCCGGGGCCCTACGAGCAGTACTTC CASSLAFPPGPYEQYF